The T cell receptor (beta chain) under discussion was sequenced for a study of cytomegalovirus exposure and HLA in healthy donors. Overall study findings and caveats: There were some public TCRs occurring in many donors, but most TCR sequences were rare. A few chains linked to CMV were shown in vitro to be specific for CMV antigens.

With 60 Vbeta and 13 Jbeta primers, the PCR was carried out. The method was immunoSEQ multiplex PCR; TCRdb's version includes in-frame clones alone and lacks a portion of them. The repertoire consists of more than 140,000 clones, with 82% occurring once and the leading ten covering about 5.6%. This CDR3 has 14 amino acids. Germline-derived CDR1 and CDR2 are LNHDA and SQIVND (reference sequence). The ends lost 9 bases at V and 6 bases at J; junction bases unmatched: 11. This clone was recorded a few times. Its antigen remains unidentified. This sequence joins TRBV19 and TRBJ1-5; 7 positions match TRBD1. The source material was PBMCs. The TCR was taken from a man aged 30-40 years in good health and CMV-seropositive. CDR3 amino acids: CASDEGARRQPQHF. The CDR3 DNA sequence: TGTGCCAGCGACGAGGGGGCCCGTCGTCAGCCCCAGCATTTT.